Each of the 21 T cell receptor beta chains below was sequenced from the same sample in a study of T cells in Graves' hyperthyroidism and ophthalmopathy (dated by TCRdb to 2018 to 2020). The method was multiplex PCR. Data came from an Illumina HiSeq 2000. The TCR beta CDR3 regions were amplified from the RNA transcripts. The TCR CDR3 was subjected to a first round of RT-PCR using the HTBI primer set and the Qiagen OneStep RT-PCR kit. The public sequencing data were trimmed at Q25 with fastp and processed into clonotypes with MiXCR by TCRdb, which kept only in-frame beta chains. Rows with one shared CDR3 protein collapse into an entry with the most common genes and DNA. In all, the sample holds about 480,000 distinct CDR3 sequences, and around 14% of those were seen once. Around a sixth of the sample is held by the ten biggest clonotypes. Sequenced input: blood. The source of these receptors is a woman aged 18-30 years with Graves' hyperthyroidism.

This clonotype was observed a few times. Given a much more abundant clone one base away, this may be a read error. This sequence joins TRBV2 and TRBJ1-5, with a possible D match to TRBD1 (6 bases). This CDR3 is 15 amino acids long. Germline CDR1 SNHLY, CDR2 FYNNEI. Trimming cost V 10 bases and J 10 bases, with 26 bases left between them. DNA of the CDR3: TGTGCCACCAAGCGGCCCGGACAGTCCGACGGACCCCAGCATTTT. This translates into CATKRPGQSDGPQHF.

This clonotype was observed at least ten times. The J gene is TRBJ2-7, the V gene TRBV6-2 or TRBV6-3; 8 bases are shared with TRBD2. V lost 10 bases and J lost 2; bases outside the gene matches: 7. CDR1 and CDR2 (germline): MNHEY, SVGEGT. The CDR3 is 13 amino acids. CDR3 region: CATESTSAYEQYV. CDR3 DNA sequence: TGTGCCACCGAATCGACTAGCGCCTACGAGCAGTACGTC.

This clonotype came up many times. The gene calls are TRBV7-3 and TRBJ2-3, with 8 bases matching TRBD2. The CDR3 is made up of 15 amino acids. The V gene's germline CDR1 is SGHTA and CDR2 FQGTGA. V trimming: 2 bases; J trimming: 2 bases; junction bases outside the gene matches: 3. CDR3 residues: CASSLSGGATDTQYF. For the CDR3, the DNA is TGTGCCAGCAGCTTATCCGGGGGGGCCACAGATACGCAGTATTTT.

This clonotype was recorded at least ten times. The V gene is TRBV12-3 or TRBV12-4, the J gene TRBJ1-4; 8 bases are shared with TRBD1. With V trimmed by 6 bases and J by 4 bases, 10 bases remained unmatched. The CDR3 is made up of 16 amino acids. The CDR3 region has the DNA TGTGCCAGCAGCCGATCAGGGACAGGCCTTAATGAAAAACTGTTTTTT. This translates into CASSRSGTGLNEKLFF.

The chain employs TRBV7-3 and TRBJ2-2; TRBD2 might be the D (5 bases). CDR3 length: 15 residues. Between the trimmed V and J ends, which lost 0 bases and 0 bases, there was a span of 5 bases. CDR1 is SGHTA and CDR2 is FQGTGA in the germline V gene. CDR3 sequence: CASSLTGANTGELFF. DNA for the CDR3: TGTGCCAGCAGCTTAACCGGGGCGAACACCGGGGAGCTGTTTTTT.

The chain links TRBV6-1 to TRBJ1-2; D is unclear. V was cut by 5 bases and J by 5 bases, with 12 bases left in between. There are 13 residues in the CDR3. Germline CDR1 and CDR2: MNHNS and SASEGT. The CDR3 region has the DNA TGTGCCAGCAGTCCCGTACAGCAGTATGGCTACACCTTC. It translates to CASSPVQQYGYTF.

In its sample, this clonotype was seen many times. This chain uses TRBV7-9 with TRBJ2-5; 10 bases are shared with TRBD1. The junction had 6 bases not matched to a gene; V was cut back by 3 bases and J by 5 bases. The CDR3 is 15 amino acids. Germline V lookup: CDR1 SEHNR, CDR2 FQNEAQ (reference sequence). The CDR3 DNA follows: TGTGCCAGCAGCTTGGCGACAGGGGGCGACGAGACCCAGTACTTC. This encodes CASSLATGGDETQYF.

The chain uses TRBV6-1 and TRBJ2-3; TRBD2 matches 8 bases. CDR3 length equals 13 residues. Germline CDR1 MNHNS, CDR2 SASEGT. V trimming: 11 bases; J trimming: 9 bases; junction bases outside the gene matches: 13. CDR3 amino acids: CAVYREGRGTQYF. As DNA, the CDR3 is TGTGCCGTGTACCGGGAGGGCCGAGGGACGCAGTATTTT.

This clonotype was observed at least ten times. V usage is TRBV18 and J usage is TRBJ1-2; 7 positions match TRBD1. V was pared by 0 bases and J by 5 bases, with 3 bases of the junction left unmatched. The CDR3 contains 14 residues. Germline V lookup: CDR1 KGHSH, CDR2 LQKENI. The CDR3 DNA is TGTGCCAGCTCACCACCGGGACAGAAATATGGCTACACCTTC. Its protein is CASSPPGQKYGYTF.

This clonotype was found many times. The J gene is TRBJ1-2, the V gene TRBV12-3 or TRBV12-4, with 10 nucleotides matching TRBD1. The V segment lost 10 bases and the J segment 7 bases; nucleotides outside the gene matches: 12. CDR3 size: 14 residues. The CDR3 loop is CATFDRGRLGGYTF. CDR3 nucleotides: TGTGCCACATTCGACAGGGGGCGTCTTGGTGGCTACACCTTC.

The chain has TRBV10-3 and TRBJ2-1; 10 nucleotides align to TRBD2. Germline V CDR1 and CDR2: ENHRY, SYGVKD. CDR3 length: 15 residues. After removal of 6 bases from V and 9 bases from J, the junction contained 11 bases not matched to a gene. CDR3 nucleotides: TGTGCCATCAGCCGGACTAGCGGAGACCCCCCTGAGCAGTTCTTC. Protein sequence: CAISRTSGDPPEQFF.

In this sample, this clonotype turned up many times. This chain uses TRBV10-3 with TRBJ2-7; 11 nucleotides match TRBD2. The CDR3 totals 15 residues. V dropped 5 bases and J dropped 1; count of bases not matched to a gene: 4. Germline lookup yields CDR1 ENHRY and CDR2 SYGVKD. The CDR3 sequence is CAISLTSGISYEQYF. The CDR3 bases are TGTGCCATCAGTCTGACTAGCGGGATTTCCTACGAGCAGTACTTC.

This clonotype has a count of ten or more. This sequence joins TRBV29-1 and TRBJ1-1, with D maybe TRBD1 (5 bases). In germline, CDR1 is SQVTM, CDR2 ANQGSEA. The CDR3 is 13 residues long. Trimming pared 8 bases from V and 5 bases from J, leaving 18 bases between. CDR3 bases: TGCAGCACGCTTCAGGGAAGAGGAACTGAAGCTTTCTTT. This gives the protein CSTLQGRGTEAFF.

The sample holds many counts of this clonotype. This sequence joins TRBV6-1 and TRBJ2-7; 10 bases line up with TRBD2. The CDR3 runs 14 residues. Germline lookup yields CDR1 MNHNS and CDR2 SASEGT. Losses at the gene ends were 6 bases for V and 2 bases for J; bases not matched to a gene: 4. CDR3 coding DNA: TGTGCCAGCAGACGACTAGCGGGCCCCTACGAGCAGTACTTC. This translates into CASRRLAGPYEQYF.

V and J are TRBV9 and TRBJ1-3; 7 bases are shared with TRBD1. The CDR3 runs 18 residues. J was trimmed by 0 bases and V by 2 bases; bases with no gene match: 11. Per the germline V gene, CDR1 is SGDLS and CDR2 is YYNGEE. Here the CDR3 reads CASSVGRGQPSSGNTIYF. CDR3 sequence (DNA): TGTGCCAGCAGCGTGGGGAGGGGACAGCCCAGCTCTGGAAACACCATATATTTT.

The V gene is TRBV14, the J gene TRBJ2-1; possibly TRBD1 for D (6 bases). The V and J ends lost 4 bases and 8 bases respectively, with 15 bases between them. The CDR3 contains 14 residues. Germline V gives CDR1 SGHDN, CDR2 FVKESK. The CDR3 nucleotides are TGTGCCAGCAGCCTCCTCCACAGGGCCCATGAGCAGTTCTTC. It translates to CASSLLHRAHEQFF.

This clonotype occurred many times. The rearrangement uses TRBV27 and TRBJ2-5; 8 bases align to TRBD2. The CDR3 contains 14 residues. Germline loops: CDR1 MNHEY, CDR2 SMNVEV (reference sequence). The V segment lost 3 bases and the J segment 3 bases; nucleotides outside the gene matches: 3. This chain's CDR3 is CASSFMREEETQYF. Here the CDR3 DNA reads TGTGCCAGCAGTTTTATGCGGGAGGAAGAGACCCAGTACTTC.

This clonotype came up many times. The genes are TRBV7-2 and TRBJ2-2; the match to TRBD1 covers 8 bases. From germline, CDR1 is SGHTA and CDR2 FQGNSA. The V gene end was trimmed by 3 bases and the J gene end by 4 bases; junction bases not matched to a gene: 7. This CDR3 contains 16 residues. CDR3 sequence (DNA): TGTGCCAGCAGCTTTAGGGCAGGGGGCTTCACCGGGGAGCTGTTTTTT. Its protein product is CASSFRAGGFTGELFF. Combining the CDR3 with reference TRBV7-2 and TRBJ2-2 gives the whole variable domain GAGVSQSPSNKVTEKGKDVELRCDPISGHTALYWYRQSLGQGLEFLIYFQGNSAPDKSGLPSDRFSAERTGGSVSTLTIQRTQQEDSAVYLCASSFRAGGFTGELFFGEGSRLTVL.

This clonotype appeared a few times. The chain recombines TRBV24-1 with TRBJ2-1; TRBD2 matches 10 bases. V was pared by 5 bases and J by 5 bases, with 8 bases of the junction left unmatched. CDR1 KGHDR and CDR2 SFDVKD come from the germline V gene. The CDR3 totals 16 residues. CDR3 nucleotides: TGTGCCACCAGTGCCCCGGGACTAGCGCCCCACAATGAGCAGTTCTTC. Its translation is CATSAPGLAPHNEQFF.

The table lists this clonotype with many counts. The rearrangement links TRBV11-1 to TRBJ2-2, with 7 bases aligning to TRBD1. The length of the CDR3 is 15 residues. The V gene end was trimmed by 6 bases and the J gene end by 0 bases; junction bases not matched to a gene: 4. In germline, CDR1 is SGHAT, CDR2 FQDESV (reference sequence). The CDR3 spells CASRHTGANTGELFF. The CDR3 bases are TGTGCCAGCAGACATACAGGGGCGAACACCGGGGAGCTGTTTTTT.

The chain links TRBV5-1 to TRBJ1-3; tentative D call: TRBD1 (5 bases). Germline loops: CDR1 SGHRS, CDR2 YFSETQ. The CDR3 totals 15 residues. V lost 2 bases and J 0 bases, leaving 9 bases between the germline ends. The CDR3 region is CASSFWGISGNTIYF. The CDR3, as DNA: TGCGCCAGCAGCTTTTGGGGGATCTCTGGAAACACCATATATTTT.